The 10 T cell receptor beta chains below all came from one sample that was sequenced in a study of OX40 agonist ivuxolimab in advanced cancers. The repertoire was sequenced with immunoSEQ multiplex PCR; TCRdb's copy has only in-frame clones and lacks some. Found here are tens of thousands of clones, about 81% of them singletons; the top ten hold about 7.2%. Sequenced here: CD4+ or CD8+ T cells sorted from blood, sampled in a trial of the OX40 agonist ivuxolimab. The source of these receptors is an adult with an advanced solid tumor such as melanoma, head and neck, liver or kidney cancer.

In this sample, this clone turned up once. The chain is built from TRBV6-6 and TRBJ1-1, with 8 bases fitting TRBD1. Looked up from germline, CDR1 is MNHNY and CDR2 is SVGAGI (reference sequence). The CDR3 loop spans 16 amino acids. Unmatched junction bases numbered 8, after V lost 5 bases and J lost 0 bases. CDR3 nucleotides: TGTGCCAGCAGTCACGTCAGGACAGGGTTGAACACTGAAGCTTTCTTT. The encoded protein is CASSHVRTGLNTEAFF.

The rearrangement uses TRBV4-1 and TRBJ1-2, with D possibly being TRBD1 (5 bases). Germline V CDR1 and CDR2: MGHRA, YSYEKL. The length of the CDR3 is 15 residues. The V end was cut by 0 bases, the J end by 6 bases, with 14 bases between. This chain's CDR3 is CASSQESRGIDGYTF. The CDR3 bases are TGCGCCAGCAGCCAAGAAAGCCGGGGGATCGATGGCTACACCTTC.

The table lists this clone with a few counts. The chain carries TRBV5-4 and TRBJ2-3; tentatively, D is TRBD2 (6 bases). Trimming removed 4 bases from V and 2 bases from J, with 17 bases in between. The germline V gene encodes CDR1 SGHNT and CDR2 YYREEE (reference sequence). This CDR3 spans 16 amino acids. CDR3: CASSRGGPWDTDTQYF. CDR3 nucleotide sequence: TGTGCCAGCAGCCGCGGAGGGCCTTGGGACACAGATACGCAGTATTTT.

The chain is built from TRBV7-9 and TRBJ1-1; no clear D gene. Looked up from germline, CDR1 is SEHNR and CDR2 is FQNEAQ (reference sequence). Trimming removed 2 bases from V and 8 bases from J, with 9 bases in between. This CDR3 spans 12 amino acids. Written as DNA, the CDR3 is TGTGCCAGCAGCTTAAGATCGGTGGAAGCTTTCTTT. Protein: CASSLRSVEAFF.

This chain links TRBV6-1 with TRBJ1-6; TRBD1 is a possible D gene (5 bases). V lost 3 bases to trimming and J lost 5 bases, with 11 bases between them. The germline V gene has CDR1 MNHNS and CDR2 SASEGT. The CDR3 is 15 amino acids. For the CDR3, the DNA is TGTGCCAGCAGTGACTCGACAGCTAATAATTCACCCCTCCACTTT. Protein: CASSDSTANNSPLHF.

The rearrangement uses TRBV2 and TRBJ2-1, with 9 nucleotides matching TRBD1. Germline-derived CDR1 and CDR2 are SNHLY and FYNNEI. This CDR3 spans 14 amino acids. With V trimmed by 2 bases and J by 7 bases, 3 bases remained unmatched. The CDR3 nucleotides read TGTGCCAGCAGTGAAAGGGGACAGGGTAATGAGCAGTTCTTC. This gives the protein CASSERGQGNEQFF.

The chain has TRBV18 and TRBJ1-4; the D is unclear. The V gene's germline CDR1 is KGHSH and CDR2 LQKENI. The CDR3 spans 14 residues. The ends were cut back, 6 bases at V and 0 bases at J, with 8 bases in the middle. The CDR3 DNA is TGTGCCAGCTCCCCAGTTCCAACTAATGAAAAACTGTTTTTT. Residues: CASSPVPTNEKLFF.

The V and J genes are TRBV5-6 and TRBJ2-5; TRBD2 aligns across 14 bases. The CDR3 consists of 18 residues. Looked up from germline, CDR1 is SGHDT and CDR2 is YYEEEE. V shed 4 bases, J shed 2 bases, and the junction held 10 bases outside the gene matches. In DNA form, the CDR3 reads TGTGCCAGCAGCGGTTGGGGTGGACTAGCGGGAGGACAAGAGACCCAGTACTTC. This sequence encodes CASSGWGGLAGGQETQYF.

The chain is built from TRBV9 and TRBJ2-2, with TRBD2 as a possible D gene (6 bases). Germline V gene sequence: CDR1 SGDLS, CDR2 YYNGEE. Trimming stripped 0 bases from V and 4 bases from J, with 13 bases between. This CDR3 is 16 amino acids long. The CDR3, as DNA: TGTGCCAGCAGCGTAGCCGGGGGTACTGGCACCGGGGAGCTGTTTTTT. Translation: CASSVAGGTGTGELFF.

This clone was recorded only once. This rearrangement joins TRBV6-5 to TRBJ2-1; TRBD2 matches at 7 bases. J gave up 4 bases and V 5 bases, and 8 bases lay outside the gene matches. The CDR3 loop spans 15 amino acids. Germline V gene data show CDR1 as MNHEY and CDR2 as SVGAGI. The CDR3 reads CASSLSSGGYNEQFF. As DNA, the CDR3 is TGTGCCAGCAGTCTCTCTAGCGGAGGGTACAATGAGCAGTTCTTC.